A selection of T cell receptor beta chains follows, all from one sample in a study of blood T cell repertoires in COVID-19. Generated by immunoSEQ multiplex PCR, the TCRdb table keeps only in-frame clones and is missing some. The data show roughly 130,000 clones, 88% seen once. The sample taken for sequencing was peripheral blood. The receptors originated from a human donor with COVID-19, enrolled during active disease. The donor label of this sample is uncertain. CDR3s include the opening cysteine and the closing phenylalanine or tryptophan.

CDR3: CASRAAGDTIYF
V: TRBV11-2
J: TRBJ1-3

CDR3: CARRQGDIYEQYF
V: TRBV10-1
J: TRBJ2-7

CDR3: CASSPGWEPTTDTQYF
V: TRBV3-1/TRBV3-2
J: TRBJ2-3

CDR3: CASSSSGTGENSPLHF
V: TRBV9
J: TRBJ1-6

CDR3: CASSLQTGNNSPLHF
V: TRBV7-3
J: TRBJ1-6

CDR3: CASSPSDNEQFF
V: TRBV3-1/TRBV3-2
J: TRBJ2-1

CDR3: CASSLGAGANVLTF
V: TRBV13
J: TRBJ2-6

CDR3: CASSHSTENTEAFF
V: TRBV7-9
J: TRBJ1-1

CDR3: CASNPGLAGGDSSSYNEQFF
V: TRBV6-4
J: TRBJ2-1

CDR3: CASSISPGDYGYTF
V: TRBV6-4
J: TRBJ1-2

CDR3: CSVGTPGVRNYGYTF
V: TRBV29-1
J: TRBJ1-2

CDR3: CASSPQGADYNEQFF
V: TRBV7-3
J: TRBJ2-1

CDR3: CASSSPGLDFEQYF
V: TRBV13
J: TRBJ2-7

CDR3: CASSLGTGRNYEQYF
V: TRBV5-1
J: TRBJ2-7

CDR3: CASSEAYEQYF
V: TRBV19
J: TRBJ2-7

CDR3: CASSLGLNNEQFF
V: TRBV2
J: TRBJ2-1

CDR3: CASSGGASPGLAHLSYEQYF
V: TRBV21-1
J: TRBJ2-7

CDR3: CASSQDRVEVTKQYF
V: TRBV5-4
J: TRBJ2-7

CDR3: CASSMGQGRYEQYF
V: TRBV5-6
J: TRBJ2-7

CDR3: CASSLGPVGGEQFF
V: TRBV7-9
J: TRBJ2-1

CDR3: CASSVTSGRASEQFF
V: TRBV9
J: TRBJ2-1

CDR3: CASGDREIYGYTF
V: TRBV19
J: TRBJ1-2

CDR3: CASSGPGETQYF
V: TRBV25-1
J: TRBJ2-5

CDR3: CASTLMDWGAGELFF
V: TRBV7-9
J: TRBJ2-2

CDR3: CASSRDSGQETEAFF
V: TRBV5-1
J: TRBJ1-1

CDR3: CASSGGTAYNEQFF
V: TRBV2
J: TRBJ2-1